A single sample is the source of the 30 T cell receptor beta chains below, sequenced in a study of blood T cell repertoires in COVID-19. Repertoires were generated with immunoSEQ multiplex PCR, while TCRdb's copy carries only in-frame clones and drops some. The repertoire includes 150,000 to 200,000 clones, around 82% of them detected once, and less than 5.5% sits in the top ten. Specimen: PBMCs or T cells enriched from blood (not recorded which). These receptors came from a woman in her sixties or seventies with acute COVID-19.

The chain joins TRBV19 to TRBJ1-5; no firm D call. Per germline, CDR1 LNHDA and CDR2 SQIVND (reference sequence). The CDR3 has 14 amino acids. V was clipped by 10 bases and J by 5 bases, with 18 bases between them. CDR3 region: CATATRGIYQPQHF. The DNA of the CDR3 is TGTGCCACCGCGACTCGAGGGATCTATCAGCCCCAGCATTTT.

CDR3 residues: CASSAGGTEAFF. The CDR3 DNA reads TGTGCCAGTAGTGCGGGGGGGACTGAAGCTTTCTTT. The chain combines TRBV19 with TRBJ1-1; possibly TRBD1 for D (5 bases). Germline CDR1 LNHDA, CDR2 SQIVND (reference sequence). The CDR3 has 12 residues. V was cut by 5 bases and J by 5 bases, with 9 bases left in between.

The rearrangement links TRBV7-2 to TRBJ2-3, with TRBD2 matching over 7 bases. The V and J ends lost 10 bases and 3 bases, in that order; junction bases with no gene match: 13. Per the germline V gene, CDR1 is SGHTA and CDR2 is FQGNSA. The CDR3 is 15 amino acids. The CDR3, as DNA: TGTGCCACCTCGTGGGGGGGTGCTGTGACAGATACGCAGTATTTT. Translation gives CATSWGGAVTDTQYF.

This chain links TRBV30 with TRBJ2-3, with 7 bases aligning to TRBD2. Germline V lookup: CDR1 GTSNPN, CDR2 SVGIG (reference sequence). V was pared by 0 bases and J by 5 bases, with 5 bases of the junction left unmatched. The CDR3 runs 14 residues. The CDR3 DNA sequence: TGTGCCTGGAGTGTACGCAGCGGGATAGATACGCAGTATTTT. Translating it yields CAWSVRSGIDTQYF.

The chain has TRBV19 and TRBJ2-7; TRBD2 agrees at 8 bases. The CDR3 is 18 residues long. The V gene's germline CDR1 is LNHDA and CDR2 SQIVND (reference sequence). V shed 3 bases and J 2 bases; nucleotides not matched to a gene: 15. CDR3 coding DNA: TGTGCCAGTAGTATCCGTATAGGAGCGGGAGCCCCAACCTACGAGCAGTACTTC. It is translated as CASSIRIGAGAPTYEQYF.

The rearrangement uses TRBV24-1 and TRBJ1-5; perhaps TRBD1 as D (5 bases). V was shortened by 4 bases and J by 4 bases, with 13 bases between the two germline ends. The germline gives CDR1 KGHDR, CDR2 SFDVKD. This CDR3 is built from 15 residues. The CDR3 here is CATSDPAKGNQPQHF. The CDR3, as DNA: TGTGCCACCAGTGACCCGGCCAAGGGGAATCAGCCCCAGCATTTT.

The chain employs TRBV5-1 and TRBJ1-1, with D possibly TRBD1 on 5 matching bases. The CDR3 spans 14 residues. The V gene's germline CDR1 is SGHRS and CDR2 YFSETQ. The V end was cut by 5 bases, the J end by 4 bases, with 15 bases between. The CDR3 DNA sequence: TGCGCCAGCAGTCTTGGAGGGGTTGCCACTGAAGCTTTCTTT. This sequence encodes CASSLGGVATEAFF.

V is TRBV11-2 and J is TRBJ1-3; D is unclear. The germline CDR1 and CDR2 sequences are SGHAT and FQNNGV. V lost 1 base to trimming and J lost 0 bases, with 16 bases between them. The CDR3 runs to 18 residues. The CDR3 loop is CASSLGPRLMPSGNTIYF. In DNA form, the CDR3 reads TGTGCCAGCAGCTTAGGGCCGAGACTAATGCCCTCTGGAAACACCATATATTTT.

This chain links TRBV27 with TRBJ2-5; 9 bases map to TRBD2. There are 17 residues in the CDR3. Germline V gene sequence: CDR1 MNHEY, CDR2 SMNVEV (reference sequence). V shed 2 bases and J 4 bases; nucleotides not matched to a gene: 11. CDR3 loop: CASSLGTVGAGGETQYF. CDR3 in DNA: TGTGCCAGCAGTTTAGGGACAGTGGGAGCGGGGGGAGAGACCCAGTACTTC.

This rearrangement joins TRBV19 to TRBJ2-7, with D tentatively TRBD1 (7 bases). Trimming took 3 bases from V and 6 from J, leaving 9 bases between them. The CDR3 loop spans 12 amino acids. Per germline, CDR1 LNHDA and CDR2 SQIVND (reference sequence). The CDR3 loop reads CASSIQGGEQYF. The CDR3 bases are TGTGCCAGTAGTATTCAGGGGGGCGAGCAGTACTTC.

The CDR3 protein is CASSPSRAGSNQPQHF. The CDR3 coding sequence is TGTGCCAGCAGCCCCTCAAGGGCAGGGTCAAATCAGCCCCAGCATTTT. V is TRBV13 and J is TRBJ1-5, with D possibly being TRBD1 (5 bases). Deletions cut 5 bases from V and 4 bases from J, with 18 bases between. This CDR3 comprises 16 residues. The V gene's germline CDR1 is PRHDT and CDR2 FYEKMQ (reference sequence).

Concerning this clone: A read error is possible here, since a much larger clone lies one base away. The CDR3 coding sequence is TGTGCCAGCAGCCCTAACTACAATGAGCAGTTCTTC. Its translation: CASSPNYNEQFF. The genes are TRBV11-2 and TRBJ2-1; D not resolved. CDR1 SGHAT and CDR2 FQNNGV come from the germline V gene. The V end was cut by 5 bases, the J end by 3 bases, with 5 bases between. This CDR3 region has 12 residues.

The sample holds one count of this clone. The genes are TRBV4-1 and TRBJ2-3, with D possibly being TRBD1 (6 bases). CDR1 is MGHRA and CDR2 is YSYEKL in the germline V gene. The CDR3 totals 15 residues. Trimming took off 1 base at V and 6 bases at J, with 14 bases between the two ends. The CDR3 nucleotides are TGCGCCAGCAGCCAAGGAGTTCCAGGGGCGGATACGCAGTATTTT. Translation: CASSQGVPGADTQYF.

The chain links TRBV20-1 to TRBJ2-7; D is unresolved. The CDR3 runs to 11 residues. Trimming pared 0 bases from V and 6 bases from J, leaving 6 bases between. Per the germline V gene, CDR1 is DFQATT and CDR2 is SNEGSKA (reference sequence). Here the CDR3 reads CSARDVSEQYF. The CDR3, as DNA: TGCAGTGCTAGAGATGTGAGCGAGCAGTACTTC.

This clone was recorded once. The CDR3 bases are TGTGCCAGTAGTATACCGGGACTAGCTAACTATGGCTACACCTTC. This translates into CASSIPGLANYGYTF. The chain carries TRBV19 and TRBJ1-2, with a tentative D call TRBD1 (5 bases). Per germline, CDR1 LNHDA and CDR2 SQIVND (reference sequence). The V gene lost 2 bases and the J gene lost 0 bases, with 10 bases spanning the gap. This CDR3 has 15 residues. The entire variable domain, with the rest obtained from reference TRBV19 and TRBJ1-2, is as follows: DGGITQSPKYLFRKEGQNVTLSCEQNLNHDAMYWYRQDPGQGLRLIYYSQIVNDFQKGDIAEGYSVSREKKESFPLTVTSAQKNPTAFYLCASSIPGLANYGYTFGSGTRLTVV.

This chain joins TRBV5-1 and TRBJ2-7; 10 positions match TRBD1. This CDR3 is built from 15 residues. CDR1 and CDR2 (germline): SGHRS, YFSETQ. The junction had 4 bases not matched to a gene; V was cut back by 1 base and J by 3 bases. The DNA of the CDR3 is TGCGCCAGCAGCTTGATGACAGGGGGCGACTACGAGCAGTACGTC. It specifies CASSLMTGGDYEQYV.

This chain links TRBV19 with TRBJ2-5; 11 bases agree with TRBD1. CDR3 size: 14 residues. J lost 3 bases, V lost 3 bases, and 0 bases had no gene match. Germline V gene sequence: CDR1 LNHDA, CDR2 SQIVND (reference sequence). CDR3 sequence (DNA): TGTGCCAGTAGTATGGGACAGGGGGAAGAGACCCAGTACTTC. Amino acids: CASSMGQGEETQYF.

This clone was picked up one time. The J gene is TRBJ2-3, the V gene TRBV28; tentatively, D is TRBD2 (6 bases). V was cut by 2 bases and J by 2 bases, with 11 bases left in between. Germline CDR1 is MDHEN and CDR2 is SYDVKM. CDR3 length: 15 residues. CDR3 in DNA: TGTGCCAGCAGTTTAGTTAGCGGCTTCACAGATACGCAGTATTTT. This gives the protein CASSLVSGFTDTQYF.

This clone came up once. The chain employs TRBV24-1 and TRBJ2-3, with D possibly being TRBD2 (6 bases). Looked up from germline, CDR1 is KGHDR and CDR2 is SFDVKD. The CDR3 sequence is 14 residues long. The ends were cut back, 0 bases at V and 14 bases at J, with 17 bases in the middle. The CDR3 nucleotides read TGTGCCACCAGTGATTTGGGCGGGGTTCCGGCCTTGTATTTT. The encoded protein is CATSDLGGVPALYF.

This clone was seen just once. The V and J genes are TRBV5-5 and TRBJ1-5; 11 positions agree with TRBD1. CDR1 and CDR2 from the germline V gene are SGHKS and YYEKEE (reference sequence). CDR3 size: 14 residues. The J segment lost 13 bases and the V segment lost 3 bases, leaving 9 bases of the junction unmatched. CDR3 sequence (DNA): TGTGCCAGCAGCTGGGACAGGGGGTTCCCTAAACAGCATTTT. Translating gives CASSWDRGFPKQHF.

Notes on this clone: This sample also contains other DNA sequences that code for the same CDR3. The chain is built from TRBV5-1 and TRBJ2-1; 10 positions agree with TRBD1. The CDR3 has 14 residues. The V gene end was trimmed by 0 bases and the J gene end by 7 bases; junction bases not matched to a gene: 1. CDR1 is SGHRS and CDR2 is YFSETQ in the germline V gene. CDR3 protein: CASSLGDRGNEQFF. Here the CDR3 DNA reads TGCGCCAGCAGCTTGGGGGACAGGGGAAATGAGCAGTTCTTC.

The chain employs TRBV4-1 and TRBJ2-3, with D possibly being TRBD2 (6 bases). V was trimmed by 4 bases and J by 6 bases, leaving 23 bases between them. CDR3 length: 17 residues. Per the germline V gene, CDR1 is MGHRA and CDR2 is YSYEKL. CDR3 in amino acids: CASSRGGIAALGDTQYF. CDR3 nucleotides: TGCGCCAGCAGCCGGGGAGGAATAGCGGCATTGGGGGATACGCAGTATTTT.

V and J are TRBV1 and TRBJ1-4. TRBV1 is classified as a pseudogene. The CDR3 spans 14 residues. The CDR3 reads CTSSQDTRDGKLFF. The DNA for the CDR3 is TGCACCAGCAGCCAAGATACCCGGGATGGAAAACTGTTTTTT.

Only one count was recorded for this clone. V gene TRBV27 combines with J gene TRBJ2-2, with 11 bases matching TRBD1. This CDR3 has 15 residues. The germline CDR1 and CDR2 sequences are MNHEY and SMNVEV (reference sequence). Germline trimming cut 8 bases from V and 4 bases from J; bases unmatched to any gene: 6. The CDR3 region is CASRLGTGGTGELFF. In nucleotides, the CDR3 is TGTGCCAGCCGACTCGGGACAGGGGGCACCGGGGAGCTGTTTTTT.

J is TRBJ1-6 and V is TRBV2; TRBD1 matches at 11 bases. Germline CDR1 SNHLY, CDR2 FYNNEI. V lost 11 bases, J lost 9 bases, and 12 bases stayed unmatched. The CDR3 has 15 amino acids. The CDR3 sequence is CARNRDRGSGSPLHF. The CDR3 DNA is TGTGCCCGAAACCGGGACAGGGGGTCGGGTTCACCCCTCCACTTT.

The chain couples TRBV7-2 to TRBJ2-3; D may be TRBD1 (5 bases). V was trimmed by 4 bases and J by 8 bases, leaving 16 bases between them. The CDR3 runs 14 residues. The V gene's germline CDR1 is SGHTA and CDR2 FQGNSA. The CDR3, as DNA: TGTGCCAGCAGCTCAACTCTAGGGGTGGGTACGCAGTATTTT. Translation: CASSSTLGVGTQYF.

The chain couples TRBV6-5 to TRBJ1-4; 10 nucleotides match TRBD1. Trimming took 2 bases from V and 6 from J; bases not matched to a gene: 3. The germline CDR1 and CDR2 sequences are MNHEY and SVGAGI. The CDR3 spans 15 residues. This CDR3 reads CASSYQGTGDEKLFF. The CDR3 DNA reads as TGTGCCAGCAGTTACCAAGGGACAGGGGATGAAAAACTGTTTTTT.

The J gene is TRBJ1-4, the V gene TRBV5-5; TRBD1 might be the D (6 bases). The CDR3 has 14 residues. Trimming removed 5 bases from V and 0 bases from J, with 8 bases in between. CDR1 is SGHKS, CDR2 YYEKEE, per germline (reference sequence). CDR3 DNA: TGTGCCAGCAGTTACAGGGCAACTAATGAAAAACTGTTTTTT. Translating gives CASSYRATNEKLFF.

This clone has a single count. CDR3 coding DNA: TGCAGCGTTGTCCCGAATGAGCAGTTCTTC. Translation: CSVVPNEQFF. The chain has TRBV29-1 and TRBJ2-1; the D is unclear. The CDR3 is made up of 10 amino acids. The V and J ends lost 4 bases and 7 bases respectively, with 5 bases between them. The germline V gene encodes CDR1 SQVTM and CDR2 ANQGSEA.

The chain is built from TRBV19 and TRBJ2-2; D perhaps matches TRBD1 (6 bases). This CDR3 contains 15 residues. Germline V CDR1 and CDR2: LNHDA, SQIVND (reference sequence). Trimming took 10 bases from V and 0 from J, leaving 15 bases between them. CDR3 protein: CATTLDSSNTGELFF. CDR3 in DNA: TGTGCCACCACGTTGGACAGCTCGAACACCGGGGAGCTGTTTTTT.